These T cell receptor beta chains were read from a single sample in a study of T cell responses to AZD1222 COVID-19 vaccine. The assay was immunoSEQ multiplex PCR, and TCRdb's table has in-frame clones only and misses some. The repertoire holds roughly 150,000 clones, with 90% to 95% as singletons. The sample in question was peripheral blood, obtained on day 0 of AZD1222 vaccination. The receptor source for this set is an adult in good health. CDR3s include the opening cysteine and the closing phenylalanine or tryptophan. A D gene is named only where the DNA matches it firmly. A clone size is listed for some rows: how often the clone was seen (once, few, many), or a class if it is expanded.

cdr3_nt: TGTGCCAGCAGCCAAGACGGGGGGACTAGCACGACACCGGGGGAGACCCAGTACTTC; cdr3_aa: CASSQDGGTSTTPGETQYF; j_call: TRBJ2-5; d_call: TRBD2; v_call: TRBV3-1/TRBV3-2; clone_size: NA
cdr3_nt: TGTGCCAGCAGCCAAGATCCCCTGACTGGAAACACCATATATTTT; cdr3_aa: CASSQDPLTGNTIYF; j_call: TRBJ1-3; d_call: NA; v_call: TRBV4-2; clone_size: NA
cdr3_nt: TGTGCCAGCAGCGCCGGACAATACACCGGGGAGCTGTTTTTT; cdr3_aa: CASSAGQYTGELFF; j_call: TRBJ2-2; d_call: NA; v_call: TRBV9; clone_size: NA
cdr3_nt: TGTGCCAGTAGTATAGACAGGGCGGGCACCGGGGAGCTGTTTTTT; cdr3_aa: CASSIDRAGTGELFF; j_call: TRBJ2-2; d_call: NA; v_call: TRBV19; clone_size: NA
cdr3_nt: TGTGCCAGCAGTTCCGTCGGGACAACGTCAGGTACGCAGTATTTT; cdr3_aa: CASSSVGTTSGTQYF; j_call: TRBJ2-3; d_call: NA; v_call: TRBV5-6; clone_size: NA
cdr3_nt: TGTGCCAGCAGCTTAGATCGTGCCGGGGAGCTGTTTTTT; cdr3_aa: CASSLDRAGELFF; j_call: TRBJ2-2; d_call: NA; v_call: TRBV11-2; clone_size: NA
cdr3_nt: TGTGCCAGCAGCTTAAACAGTTTCGCCTATGGCTACACCTTC; cdr3_aa: CASSLNSFAYGYTF; j_call: TRBJ1-2; d_call: NA; v_call: TRBV5-6; clone_size: NA
cdr3_nt: TGTGCCAGCAGTTTATTGGCAGGGGACGGCTACACCTTC; cdr3_aa: CASSLLAGDGYTF; j_call: TRBJ1-2; d_call: NA; v_call: TRBV6-2/TRBV6-3; clone_size: NA
cdr3_nt: TGTGCCAGCAGCCAGGGATCGGGGGGAAACACCATATATTTT; cdr3_aa: CASSQGSGGNTIYF; j_call: TRBJ1-3; d_call: NA; v_call: TRBV6-5; clone_size: NA
cdr3_nt: TGTGCCAGCAGCTTAGCTTCAGGGGCACACCGATACGAGCAGTACTTC; cdr3_aa: CASSLASGAHRYEQYF; j_call: TRBJ2-7; d_call: NA; v_call: TRBV11-1; clone_size: once
cdr3_nt: TGTGCCAGCAGCACGGGGACCGAAGATGAGCAGTTCTTC; cdr3_aa: CASSTGTEDEQFF; j_call: TRBJ2-1; d_call: NA; v_call: TRBV5-6; clone_size: NA
cdr3_nt: TGTGCCAGCGGAGGGAGATCCTACGAGCAGTACTTC; cdr3_aa: CASGGRSYEQYF; j_call: TRBJ2-7; d_call: NA; v_call: TRBV6-5; clone_size: few
cdr3_nt: TGTGCCAGCAGCGTAGATACAGCGAACACTGAAGCTTTCTTT; cdr3_aa: CASSVDTANTEAFF; j_call: TRBJ1-1; d_call: NA; v_call: TRBV9; clone_size: NA
cdr3_nt: TGTGCCAGCAGTTACTCGAGTGACGGGAGAAACACCATATATTTT; cdr3_aa: CASSYSSDGRNTIYF; j_call: TRBJ1-3; d_call: NA; v_call: TRBV6-5; clone_size: NA
cdr3_nt: TGTGCCAGCAGTGGGACTGAGACGGGCTACAATGAGCAGTTCTTC; cdr3_aa: CASSGTETGYNEQFF; j_call: TRBJ2-1; d_call: NA; v_call: TRBV25-1; clone_size: few
cdr3_nt: TGTGCCAGCAGCTCCGCCAAGGGGCCCCAAGAGACCCAGTACTTC; cdr3_aa: CASSSAKGPQETQYF; j_call: TRBJ2-5; d_call: NA; v_call: TRBV7-3; clone_size: NA
cdr3_nt: TGTGCCAGCAGCCAAGAGATGCGGTCCTCTGGAAACACCATATATTTT; cdr3_aa: CASSQEMRSSGNTIYF; j_call: TRBJ1-3; d_call: NA; v_call: TRBV4-2; clone_size: NA
cdr3_nt: TGTGCCAGCAGTCTATATCCCGACAGGAACACTGAAGCTTTCTTT; cdr3_aa: CASSLYPDRNTEAFF; j_call: TRBJ1-1; d_call: NA; v_call: TRBV27; clone_size: NA
cdr3_nt: TGTGCCAGCTCACCGGACAGGGCAAATTCACCCCTCCACTTT; cdr3_aa: CASSPDRANSPLHF; j_call: TRBJ1-6; d_call: TRBD1; v_call: TRBV18; clone_size: NA
cdr3_nt: TGTGCCAGCAGCCCCGGACTAGCGCGCACAGATACGCAGTATTTT; cdr3_aa: CASSPGLARTDTQYF; j_call: TRBJ2-3; d_call: TRBD2; v_call: TRBV7-2; clone_size: NA
cdr3_nt: TGCGCCAGCAGCCAAGATAAGGATTACCTCTACGAGCAGTACTTC; cdr3_aa: CASSQDKDYLYEQYF; j_call: TRBJ2-7; d_call: NA; v_call: TRBV4-3; clone_size: NA
cdr3_nt: TGTGCCAGTAGTAGCGGGACCCCTCGAAGCTATGGCTACACCTTC; cdr3_aa: CASSSGTPRSYGYTF; j_call: TRBJ1-2; d_call: NA; v_call: TRBV19; clone_size: NA
cdr3_nt: TGTGCCAGCCGTAGCGGGGGACAAGAGACCCAGTACTTC; cdr3_aa: CASRSGGQETQYF; j_call: TRBJ2-5; d_call: TRBD2; v_call: TRBV6-5; clone_size: NA
cdr3_nt: TGTGCCAGCAGTTTATTGGGAAACACCATATATTTT; cdr3_aa: CASSLLGNTIYF; j_call: TRBJ1-3; d_call: NA; v_call: TRBV12-3/TRBV12-4; clone_size: NA
cdr3_nt: TGTGCCAGTAGTACTACCGGGGCCCTTTATGGCTACACCTTC; cdr3_aa: CASSTTGALYGYTF; j_call: TRBJ1-2; d_call: NA; v_call: TRBV19; clone_size: NA
cdr3_nt: TGTGCCAGCAGCGTCGCCGACGGACACAACACCGGGGAGCTGTTTTTT; cdr3_aa: CASSVADGHNTGELFF; j_call: TRBJ2-2; d_call: NA; v_call: TRBV9; clone_size: NA
cdr3_nt: TGTGCCAGCAGCTTAGTTTGTGTGCGGGGAGATGAAAAACTGTTTTTT; cdr3_aa: CASSLVCVRGDEKLFF; j_call: TRBJ1-4; d_call: NA; v_call: TRBV11-3; clone_size: NA
cdr3_nt: TGTGCCAGCAGTTACTCGATACAGGTTGGCACTGAAGCTTTCTTT; cdr3_aa: CASSYSIQVGTEAFF; j_call: TRBJ1-1; d_call: NA; v_call: TRBV6-5; clone_size: NA
cdr3_nt: TGCGCCAGCAGCTTGGAGGGAAATTCACCCCTCCACTTT; cdr3_aa: CASSLEGNSPLHF; j_call: TRBJ1-6; d_call: NA; v_call: TRBV5-1; clone_size: NA
cdr3_nt: TGTGCCAGCAGTCTTGGCCCCCTGAATTCACCCCTCCACTTT; cdr3_aa: CASSLGPLNSPLHF; j_call: TRBJ1-6; d_call: NA; v_call: TRBV25-1; clone_size: NA